This entry features one T cell receptor (beta chain) sequence. The entry originates in a study of T cells expressing NK-cell markers. There are 17 residues in the CDR3. Germline V gene data show CDR1 as SGHTA and CDR2 as FQGTGA. TCRdb processed the 5' RACE reads again and assigns one entry to each CDR3 protein, with no DNA. The listing contains 140,000 to 150,000 distinct CDR3 sequences. The sequence was obtained from a man aged 18 to 29 in good health. Input material: blood T cells: a sorted CD56 or NKG2C T cell subset, CD4+ or CD8+ T cells, or bulk PBMC T cells (not recorded which). The V call is TRBV7-3, the J call TRBJ2-1; the D call from TCRdb, TRBD1, cannot be confirmed without DNA. The CDR3 is CASSAREPGEPYNEQFF.